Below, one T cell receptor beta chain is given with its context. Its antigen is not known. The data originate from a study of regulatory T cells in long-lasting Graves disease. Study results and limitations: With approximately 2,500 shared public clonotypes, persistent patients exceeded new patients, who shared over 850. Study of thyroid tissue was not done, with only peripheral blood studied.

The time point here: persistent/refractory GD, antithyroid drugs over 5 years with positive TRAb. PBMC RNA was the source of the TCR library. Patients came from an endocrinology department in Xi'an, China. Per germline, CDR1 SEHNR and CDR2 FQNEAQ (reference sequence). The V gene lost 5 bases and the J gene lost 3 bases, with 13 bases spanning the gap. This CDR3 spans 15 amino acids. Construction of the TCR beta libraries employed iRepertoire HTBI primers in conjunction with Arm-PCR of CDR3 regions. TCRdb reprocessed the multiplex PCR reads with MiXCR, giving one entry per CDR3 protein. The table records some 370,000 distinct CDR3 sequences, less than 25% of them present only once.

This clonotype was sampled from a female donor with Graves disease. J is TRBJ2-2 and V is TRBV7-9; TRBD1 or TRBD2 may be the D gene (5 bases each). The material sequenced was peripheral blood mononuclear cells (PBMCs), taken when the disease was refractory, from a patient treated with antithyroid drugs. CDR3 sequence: CASSAWQGDTGELFF. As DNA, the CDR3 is TGTGCCAGCAGCGCGTGGCAGGGAGACACCGGGGAGCTGTTTTTT.